What follows is one T cell receptor beta chain and its context. This record belongs to a study of cytomegalovirus exposure and HLA in healthy donors. Assay: immunoSEQ multiplex PCR; the TCRdb copy retains only in-frame clones and omits some. The sample lists a few hundred thousand clones; around 89% were seen once. The CDR3 runs to 12 residues. The germline V and J ends were trimmed by 2 bases and 9 bases, with 8 bases remaining between them. Looked up from germline, CDR1 is MNHEY and CDR2 is SMNVEV (reference sequence). Material for sequencing was PBMCs. This receptor was taken from a woman aged 18-35 years in good health and CMV-seronegative. V usage is TRBV27 and J usage is TRBJ2-1; tentative D call: TRBD2 (5 bases). In DNA form, the CDR3 reads TGTGCCAGCAGTTTAACTGGGAGTGAGCAGTTCTTC. Translation gives CASSLTGSEQFF.